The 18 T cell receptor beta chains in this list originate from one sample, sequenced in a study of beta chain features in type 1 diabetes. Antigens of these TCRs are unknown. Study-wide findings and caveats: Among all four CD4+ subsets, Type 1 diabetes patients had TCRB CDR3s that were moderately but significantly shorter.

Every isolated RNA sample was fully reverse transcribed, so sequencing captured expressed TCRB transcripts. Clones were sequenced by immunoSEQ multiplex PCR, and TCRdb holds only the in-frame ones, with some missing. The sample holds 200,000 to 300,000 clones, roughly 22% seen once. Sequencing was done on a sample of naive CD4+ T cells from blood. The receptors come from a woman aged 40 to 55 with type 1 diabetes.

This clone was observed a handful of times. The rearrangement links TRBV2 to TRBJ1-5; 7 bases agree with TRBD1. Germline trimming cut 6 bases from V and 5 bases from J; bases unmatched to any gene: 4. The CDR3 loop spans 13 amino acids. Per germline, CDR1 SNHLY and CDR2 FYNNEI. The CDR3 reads CASRRGLDQPQHF. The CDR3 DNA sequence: TGTGCCAGCAGAAGGGGGCTAGATCAGCCCCAGCATTTT.

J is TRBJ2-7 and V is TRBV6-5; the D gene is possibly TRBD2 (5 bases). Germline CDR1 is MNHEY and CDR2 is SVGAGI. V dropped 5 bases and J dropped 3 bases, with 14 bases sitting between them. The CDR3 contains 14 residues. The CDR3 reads CASSRTRLLYEQYF. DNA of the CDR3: TGTGCCAGCAGTCGGACTCGACTGCTCTACGAGCAGTACTTC.

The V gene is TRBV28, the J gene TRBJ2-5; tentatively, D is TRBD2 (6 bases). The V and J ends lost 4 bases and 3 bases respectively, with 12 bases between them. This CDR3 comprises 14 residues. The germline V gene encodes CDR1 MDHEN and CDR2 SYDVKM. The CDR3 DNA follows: TGTGCCAGCAGTTCTCCCGGGACTGAAGAGACCCAGTACTTC. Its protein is CASSSPGTEETQYF. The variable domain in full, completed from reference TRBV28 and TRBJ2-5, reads DVKVTQSSRYLVKRTGEKVFLECVQDMDHENMFWYRQDPGLGLRLIYFSYDVKMKEKGDIPEGYSVSREKKERFSLILESASTNQTSMYLCASSSPGTEETQYFGPGTRLLVL.

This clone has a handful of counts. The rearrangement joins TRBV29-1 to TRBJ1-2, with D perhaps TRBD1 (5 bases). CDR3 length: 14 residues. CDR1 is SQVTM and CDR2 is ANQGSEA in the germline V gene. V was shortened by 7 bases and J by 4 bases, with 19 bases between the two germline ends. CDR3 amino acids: CSALPQGISYGYTF. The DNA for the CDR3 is TGCAGCGCTCTCCCCCAGGGAATAAGCTATGGCTACACCTTC.

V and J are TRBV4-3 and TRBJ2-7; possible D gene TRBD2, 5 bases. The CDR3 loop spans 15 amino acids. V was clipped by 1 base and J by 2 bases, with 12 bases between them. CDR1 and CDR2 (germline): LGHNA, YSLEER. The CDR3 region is CASSQGVRGTYEQYF. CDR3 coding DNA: TGCGCCAGCAGCCAAGGCGTACGGGGAACCTACGAGCAGTACTTC.

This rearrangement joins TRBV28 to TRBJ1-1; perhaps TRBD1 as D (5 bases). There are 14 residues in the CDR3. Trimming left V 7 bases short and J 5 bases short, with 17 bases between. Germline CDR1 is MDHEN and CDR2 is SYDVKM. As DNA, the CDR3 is TGTGCCAGCAAAAAGGCATGGGGGGGGACTGAAGCTTTCTTT. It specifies CASKKAWGGTEAFF.

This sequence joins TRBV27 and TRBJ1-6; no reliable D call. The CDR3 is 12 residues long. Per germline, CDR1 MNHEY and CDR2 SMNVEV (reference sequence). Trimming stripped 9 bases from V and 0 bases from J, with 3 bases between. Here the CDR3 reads CASHSYNSPLHF. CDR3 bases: TGTGCCAGTCACTCCTATAATTCACCCCTCCACTTT.

CDR3 bases: TGTGCCAGCAGCCGAGGATGGTCTAGCGGGGGGGCCCCTCCGTACAATGAGCAGTTCTTC. This gives the protein CASSRGWSSGGAPPYNEQFF. V gene TRBV14 combines with J gene TRBJ2-1; 12 bases agree with TRBD2. Unmatched junction bases numbered 17, after V lost 4 bases and J lost 4 bases. Germline CDR1 SGHDN, CDR2 FVKESK. This CDR3 is 20 amino acids long. Looking up the rest from reference TRBV14 and TRBJ2-1 gives the full variable domain: EAGVTQFPSHSVIEKGQTVTLRCDPISGHDNLYWYRRVMGKEIKFLLHFVKESKQDESGMPNNRFLAERTGGTYSTLKVQPAELEDSGVYFCASSRGWSSGGAPPYNEQFFGPGTRLTVL.

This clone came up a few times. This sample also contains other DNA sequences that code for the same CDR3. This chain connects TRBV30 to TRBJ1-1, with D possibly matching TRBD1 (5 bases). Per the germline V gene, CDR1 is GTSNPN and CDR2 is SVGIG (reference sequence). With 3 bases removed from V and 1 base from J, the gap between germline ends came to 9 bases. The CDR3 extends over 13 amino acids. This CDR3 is CAWRGQANTEAFF. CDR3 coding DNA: TGTGCCTGGAGGGGGCAGGCGAACACTGAAGCTTTCTTT. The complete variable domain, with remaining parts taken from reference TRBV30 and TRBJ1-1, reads SQTIHQWPATLVQPVGSPLSLECTVEGTSNPNLYWYRQAAGRGLQLLFYSVGIGQISSEVPQNLSASRPQDRQFILSSKKLLLSDSGFYLCAWRGQANTEAFFGQGTRLTVV.

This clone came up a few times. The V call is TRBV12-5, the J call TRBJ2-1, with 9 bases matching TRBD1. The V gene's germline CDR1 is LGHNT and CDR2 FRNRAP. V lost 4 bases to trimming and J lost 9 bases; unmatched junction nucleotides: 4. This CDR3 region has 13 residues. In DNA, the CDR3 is TGTGCTAGTGGTTCCGGACAGGGGACTGAGCAGTTCTTC. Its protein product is CASGSGQGTEQFF.

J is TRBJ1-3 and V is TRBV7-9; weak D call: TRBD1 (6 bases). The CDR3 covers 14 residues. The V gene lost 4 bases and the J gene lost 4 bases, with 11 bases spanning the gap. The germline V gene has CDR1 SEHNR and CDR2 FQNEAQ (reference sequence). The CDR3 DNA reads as TGTGCCAGCAGCTCCGGGGGGCCAGGAAACACCATATATTTT. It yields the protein CASSSGGPGNTIYF.

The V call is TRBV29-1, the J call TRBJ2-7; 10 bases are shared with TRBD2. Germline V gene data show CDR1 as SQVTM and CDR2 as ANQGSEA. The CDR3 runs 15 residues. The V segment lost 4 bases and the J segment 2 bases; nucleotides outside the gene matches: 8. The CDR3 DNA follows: TGCAGCGTTGCCGGACTAGCGGTTCAAACCTACGAGCAGTACTTC. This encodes CSVAGLAVQTYEQYF.

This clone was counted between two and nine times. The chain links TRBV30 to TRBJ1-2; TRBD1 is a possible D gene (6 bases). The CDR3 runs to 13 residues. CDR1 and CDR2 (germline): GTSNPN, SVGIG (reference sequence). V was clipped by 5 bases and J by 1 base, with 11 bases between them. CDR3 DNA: TGTGCCTGGTTTACAGGGAATAACTATGGCTACACCTTC. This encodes CAWFTGNNYGYTF.

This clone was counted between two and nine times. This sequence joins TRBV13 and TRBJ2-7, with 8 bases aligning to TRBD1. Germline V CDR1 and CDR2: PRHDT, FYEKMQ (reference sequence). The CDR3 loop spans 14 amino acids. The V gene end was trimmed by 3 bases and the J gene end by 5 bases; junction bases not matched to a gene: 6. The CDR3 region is CASSFRTGSHEQYF. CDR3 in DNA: TGTGCCAGCAGCTTCCGGACAGGGAGCCACGAGCAGTACTTC. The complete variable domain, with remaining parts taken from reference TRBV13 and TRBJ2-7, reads AAGVIQSPRHLIKEKRETATLKCYPIPRHDTVYWYQQGPGQDPQFLISFYEKMQSDKGSIPDRFSAQQFSDYHSELNMSSLELGDSALYFCASSFRTGSHEQYFGPGTRLTVT.

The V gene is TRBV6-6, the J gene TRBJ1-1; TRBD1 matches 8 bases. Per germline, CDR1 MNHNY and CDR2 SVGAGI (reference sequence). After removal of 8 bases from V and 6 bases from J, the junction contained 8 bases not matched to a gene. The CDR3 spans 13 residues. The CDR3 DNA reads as TGTGCCAGCGGCGCCCGACAGGGGCCTGAAGCTTTCTTT. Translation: CASGARQGPEAFF.

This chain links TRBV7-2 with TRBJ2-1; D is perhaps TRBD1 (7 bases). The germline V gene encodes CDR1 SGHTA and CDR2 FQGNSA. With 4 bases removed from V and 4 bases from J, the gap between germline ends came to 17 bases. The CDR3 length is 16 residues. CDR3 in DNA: TGTGCCAGCAGCTACGGGAGAGGGGGCCGATACAATGAGCAGTTCTTC. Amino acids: CASSYGRGGRYNEQFF.

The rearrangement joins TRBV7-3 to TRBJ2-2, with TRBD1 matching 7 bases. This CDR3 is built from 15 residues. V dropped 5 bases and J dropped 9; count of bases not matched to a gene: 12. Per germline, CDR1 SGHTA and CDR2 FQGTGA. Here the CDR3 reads CASSPTGLSAWELFF. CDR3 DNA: TGTGCCAGCAGCCCGACAGGGCTGTCGGCGTGGGAGCTGTTTTTT.

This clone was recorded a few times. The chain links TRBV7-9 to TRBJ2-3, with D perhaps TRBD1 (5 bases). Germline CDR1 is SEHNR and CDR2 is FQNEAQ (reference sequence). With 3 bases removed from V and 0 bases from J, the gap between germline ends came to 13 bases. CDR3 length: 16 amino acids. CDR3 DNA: TGTGCCAGCAGCTTTTTGACAGCCTCTAGCACAGATACGCAGTATTTT. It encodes CASSFLTASSTDTQYF.